This TCR beta chain was profiled in a study of CD8+CD57+ T cells in acquired aplastic anemia. CDR1 and CDR2 (germline): LNHNV, YYDKDF (reference sequence). CDR3 size: 15 residues. The germline V and J ends were trimmed by 0 bases and 5 bases, with 14 bases remaining between them. Genomic DNA templated the TCR beta VDJ and CDR3 profiling. MiXCR, run by TCRdb on the reads, gives a single entry per CDR3 protein. The sample lists 200,000 to 300,000 distinct CDR3 sequences, roughly 82% occurring once. Sequencing was done on patients that had shown CD8+CD57+ cell expansion by flow cytometry. The clonotype originates from a human donor with aplastic anemia. This rearrangement joins TRBV15 to TRBJ2-7, with a weak D call TRBD1 (6 bases). The sequenced sample consisted of sorted CD4+, CD8+, or CD8+CD57+ T cells (not recorded which) from PBMCs. The CDR3 reads CATSRDLQQGNEQYF. The CDR3 DNA reads TGTGCCACCAGCAGAGATCTCCAACAGGGTAACGAGCAGTACTTC.